Presented here are 14 T cell receptor beta chains from one specimen sequenced in a study of PD-L1 blockade in urothelial cancer. Using immunoSEQ multiplex PCR, the repertoire was profiled, and TCRdb retains in-frame clones only, with some absent. This sample yields 80,000 to 130,000 clones, of which 91% are seen a single time; 0.85% to 1% belongs to the top ten. The sample was PBMCs, taken around atezolizumab (anti-PD-L1) treatment. Every receptor here comes from an elderly woman with urothelial cancer.

A few counts support this clone. The chain joins TRBV4-2 to TRBJ1-3; TRBD1 matches at 11 bases. V was clipped by 0 bases and J by 5 bases; unmatched bases: 6. The CDR3 spans 17 residues. Germline assignment: CDR1 LGHNA and CDR2 YNFKEQ. CDR3 region: CASSQDGGQGGRNTIYF. The CDR3 DNA sequence: TGTGCCAGCAGCCAAGATGGGGGACAGGGGGGGAGAAACACCATATATTTT.

V usage is TRBV15 and J usage is TRBJ1-4; no reliable D call. Trimming removed 4 bases at V and 8 bases at J, with 17 bases between. This CDR3 is built from 15 residues. Germline CDR1 is LNHNV and CDR2 is YYDKDF (reference sequence). This CDR3 reads CATSTPGSSFEKLFF. DNA for the CDR3: TGTGCCACCAGCACCCCGGGTTCTTCTTTCGAAAAACTGTTTTTT. Complete variable domain (other parts from reference TRBV15 and TRBJ1-4): DAMVIQNPRYQVTQFGKPVTLSCSQTLNHNVMYWYQQKSSQAPKLLFHYYDKDFNNEADTPDNFQSRRPNTSFCFLDIRSPGLGDTAMYLCATSTPGSSFEKLFFGSGTQLSVL.

The chain combines TRBV5-1 with TRBJ1-1; TRBD1 agrees at 7 bases. CDR1 and CDR2 from the germline V gene are SGHRS and YFSETQ. The CDR3 has 14 amino acids. J lost 4 bases, V lost 4 bases, and 7 bases had no gene match. CDR3 sequence reads: CASSILTGPTEAFF. The CDR3 nucleotides read TGCGCCAGCAGCATCCTGACAGGGCCCACTGAAGCTTTCTTT.

CDR3 region: CASSIDTGVWGRVDEQFF. The CDR3 nucleotides are TGTGCCAGTAGTATAGATACGGGGGTATGGGGGAGGGTCGATGAGCAGTTCTTC. The chain couples TRBV19 to TRBJ2-1; 7 bases line up with TRBD2. The CDR3 has 18 amino acids. Germline lookup yields CDR1 LNHDA and CDR2 SQIVND (reference sequence). Unmatched junction bases numbered 16, after V lost 0 bases and J lost 8 bases.

This clone was picked up a small number of times. The V call is TRBV5-4, the J call TRBJ2-5, with D perhaps matching TRBD1 (6 bases). From germline, CDR1 is SGHNT and CDR2 YYREEE (reference sequence). Trimming left V 4 bases short and J 4 bases short, with 17 bases between. This CDR3 has 15 amino acids. The chain's CDR3 is CASSPTQGQGETQYF. The DNA for the CDR3 is TGTGCCAGCAGCCCCACACAGGGCCAGGGAGAGACCCAGTACTTC.

The J gene is TRBJ2-5, the V gene TRBV5-1; D remains unclear. Germline-derived CDR1 and CDR2 are SGHRS and YFSETQ. V lost 4 bases and J lost 2, with 12 bases in between. The CDR3 runs 14 residues. The CDR3 sequence is CASSPSGRQETQYF. CDR3 sequence (DNA): TGCGCCAGCAGCCCCTCAGGCCGACAAGAGACCCAGTACTTC.

This CDR3 reads CASAKEWYTQYF. In DNA form, the CDR3 reads TGTGCCAGCGCGAAGGAGTGGTATACGCAGTATTTT. The genes are TRBV28 and TRBJ2-3; D gene unclear. The germline V gene encodes CDR1 MDHEN and CDR2 SYDVKM. The CDR3 totals 12 residues. V was pared by 8 bases and J by 7 bases, with 13 bases between.

This clone was detected once. V is TRBV2 and J is TRBJ1-1, with 8 bases aligning to TRBD1. The CDR3 extends over 13 amino acids. CDR1 is SNHLY and CDR2 is FYNNEI in the germline V gene. Trimming removed 6 bases from V and 4 bases from J; junction bases left unmatched: 4. CDR3 protein: CASRATGATEAFF. The CDR3 DNA is TGTGCCAGCAGGGCGACAGGGGCCACTGAAGCTTTCTTT.

V usage is TRBV29-1 and J usage is TRBJ2-7; D is possibly TRBD2 (6 bases). The CDR3 spans 13 residues. Germline V gene sequence: CDR1 SQVTM, CDR2 ANQGSEA. The V end lost 6 bases, the J end lost 7 bases, and 19 bases lay between the germline ends. This CDR3 reads CSVASPLGGEQYF. Written as DNA, the CDR3 is TGCAGCGTGGCCTCTCCTCTGGGGGGAGAGCAGTACTTC.

The J gene is TRBJ2-2, the V gene TRBV5-6; D unclear. The V gene lost 1 base and the J gene lost 3 bases, with 4 bases spanning the gap. This CDR3 has 13 residues. The germline CDR1 and CDR2 sequences are SGHDT and YYEEEE. The CDR3 region is CASSLSYTGELFF. CDR3 in DNA: TGTGCCAGCAGCTTGAGCTACACCGGGGAGCTGTTTTTT. The whole variable domain, remainder taken from reference TRBV5-6 and TRBJ2-2, is DAGVTQSPTHLIKTRGQQVTLRCSPKSGHDTVSWYQQALGQGPQFIFQYYEEEERQRGNFPDRFSGHQFPNYSSELNVNALLLGDSALYLCASSLSYTGELFFGEGSRLTVL.

This clone was observed a single time. V and J are TRBV6-6 and TRBJ1-2; 7 positions match TRBD1. V was clipped by 2 bases and J by 4 bases; unmatched bases: 7. The CDR3 spans 15 residues. Germline V gives CDR1 MNHNY, CDR2 SVGAGI (reference sequence). The CDR3 DNA reads TGTGCCAGCAGTTACCTTACAACAGGGGTCTATGGCTACACCTTC. This gives the protein CASSYLTTGVYGYTF.

The chain carries TRBV29-1 and TRBJ2-2; tentative D call: TRBD2 (6 bases). The germline V gene has CDR1 SQVTM and CDR2 ANQGSEA. The ends were cut back, 7 bases at V and 0 bases at J, with 12 bases in the middle. The CDR3 loop spans 14 amino acids. CDR3 DNA: TGCAGCGCACTCGGAGGGTCGAACACCGGGGAGCTGTTTTTT. Amino acids: CSALGGSNTGELFF.

The count of this clone is one. CDR3 residues: CASSGGGSNRGETQYF. The CDR3 DNA is TGTGCCAGCAGTGGGGGAGGGAGTAACAGGGGGGAGACCCAGTACTTC. The chain uses TRBV6-1 and TRBJ2-5, with D possibly being TRBD1 (8 bases). The length of the CDR3 is 16 residues. Trimming took 4 bases from V and 5 from J, leaving 20 bases between them. Germline V CDR1 and CDR2: MNHNS, SASEGT.

In DNA, the CDR3 is TGCGCCAGCAGCTATTCGGGACTAGCGGGAGGCGGGGAGACCCAGTACTTC. Its protein is CASSYSGLAGGGETQYF. V gene TRBV5-1 combines with J gene TRBJ2-5, with 15 bases matching TRBD2. J gave up 5 bases and V 3 bases, and 8 bases lay outside the gene matches. The length of the CDR3 is 17 residues. CDR1 and CDR2 from the germline V gene are SGHRS and YFSETQ.